This TCR beta chain was sequenced in a study of blood T cells in healthy people across ages. Then a second PCR, running about 6 to 11 cycles, was carried out with a sample-barcoded 5' primer and a J-beta primer mix. TCRdb fed the 5' RACE reads into MiXCR, producing one record per CDR3 protein. Here the sample spans some 760,000 distinct CDR3 sequences, approximately 25% being singletons. The germline gives CDR1 PRHDT, CDR2 FYEKMQ (reference sequence). Trimming took off 2 bases at V and 8 bases at J, with 15 bases between the two ends. The CDR3 runs 14 residues. The table lists this clonotype with a few counts. These sequences were also reported in another study, on T cells of mothers and their children.

The material sequenced was blood. This clonotype was sampled from a boy younger than 18 in good health. This chain links TRBV13 with TRBJ1-2; no firm D call. CDR3 in amino acids: CASSLRGPIRGYTF. In DNA, the CDR3 is TGTGCCAGCAGCTTAAGAGGGCCAATCAGAGGCTACACCTTC. Variable domain in full (rest from reference TRBV13 and TRBJ1-2): AAGVIQSPRHLIKEKRETATLKCYPIPRHDTVYWYQQGPGQDPQFLISFYEKMQSDKGSIPDRFSAQQFSDYHSELNMSSLELGDSALYFCASSLRGPIRGYTFGSGTRLTVV.